This entry features one TCR beta chain sequence. No cognate antigen has been identified for it. No much larger clone is present one base from it, and per-base qualities are unavailable. TCRbeta CDR3 regions were amplified from genomic DNA using the immunoSEQ Assay, a bias-controlled multiplex PCR. Under the source paper's analysis protocol: Within the assay, amplification of reference gene primers was used to estimate how many nucleated cells each sample contained. To quantify the absolute abundance of each unique TCRbeta CDR3 rearrangement, sequence reads were collapsed and filtered. Productive Simpson clonality was computed per sample as the square root of Simpson's diversity index over productive rearrangements. The table comes from immuneACCESS by way of TCRdb, which keeps in-frame sequences with V and J called. Part of the clones is missing from these tables; in studies checked, under half for an unresolved V gene and the rest for unknown reasons. V, J and clone size derive from that table, while D and trimming were established from the DNA sequence. The sample data list 250,000 to 300,000 clones, and approximately 82% of these were observed just once. Around 4.5% of the sample is in the top ten clones.

The data were obtained in a study of blood T cell repertoires in COVID-19 (dated by TCRdb to 2020 to 2022). Some background on the complete study: Samples covering the acute and convalescent phases of COVID-19 were provided by collaborators in the United States, Italy and Spain. The repertoires were released in a freely available public database meant as a resource for research on the immune response to SARS-CoV-2. The prospective study material was composed of cDNA or gDNA derived from T cells, B-cell-depleted T cells, or PBMCs. The samples were drawn from the first 160 participants of the ongoing ImmuneRACE study and from 950 to 1,500 subjects provided by 6 global collaborators. Where available, HLA class I and class II types were taken from metadata supplied by the sample provider and were not determined by assay-based typing. The dataset comprised deeply sampled blood TCRbeta repertoires from subjects exposed to, actively infected with, or recovered from COVID-19. The sample metadata nearly always contained a de-identified subject ID, COVID-19 status, age in years and sex.

Another Seattle source contributed samples from volunteer blood donors who had recovered from COVID-19. Collaborating institutions collected whole blood in K2EDTA tubes following their own protocols. For TCRbeta analysis, collaborators shipped samples as frozen whole blood, isolated PBMCs, or DNA extracted from either of those sample types. Results the study describes overall, beyond this receptor: The quantity of clinical and demographic metadata differed by source and by participant and was supplied without curation.

Trimming takes 8 bases off V and 2 bases off J; junction bases not matched to a gene: 7. The cysteine opens and the phenylalanine closes a CDR3 of 14 amino acids. The retained sequence is limited to the CDR3, 42 bases, with the frame set at the first base. The germline V gene supplies CDR1 SNHLY and CDR2 FYNNEI. The clonotype originates from a man between 60 and 75 years old who had recovered from COVID-19. The sequencing sample was made of peripheral blood. The V gene is TRBV2 and the J gene is TRBJ2-3; the central 7 bases match TRBD1. In nucleotides, the sequence is TGTGCCAGCCGATGGGGACAGAACACAGATACGCAGTATTTT. Translated, this gives CASRWGQNTDTQYF.